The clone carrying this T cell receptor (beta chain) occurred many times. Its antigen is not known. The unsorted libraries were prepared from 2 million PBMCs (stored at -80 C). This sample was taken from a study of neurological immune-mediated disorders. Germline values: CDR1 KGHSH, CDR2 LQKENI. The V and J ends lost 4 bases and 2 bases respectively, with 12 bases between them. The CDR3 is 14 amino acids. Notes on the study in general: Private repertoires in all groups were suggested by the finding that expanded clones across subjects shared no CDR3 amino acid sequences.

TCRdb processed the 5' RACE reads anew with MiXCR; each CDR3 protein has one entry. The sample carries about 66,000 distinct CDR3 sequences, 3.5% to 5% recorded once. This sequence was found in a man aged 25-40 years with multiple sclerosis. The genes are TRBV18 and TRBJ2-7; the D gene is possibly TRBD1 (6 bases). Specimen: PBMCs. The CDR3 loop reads CASSLLQGTYEQYF. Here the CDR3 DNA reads TGTGCCAGCTCACTTTTACAGGGTACCTACGAGCAGTACTTC.